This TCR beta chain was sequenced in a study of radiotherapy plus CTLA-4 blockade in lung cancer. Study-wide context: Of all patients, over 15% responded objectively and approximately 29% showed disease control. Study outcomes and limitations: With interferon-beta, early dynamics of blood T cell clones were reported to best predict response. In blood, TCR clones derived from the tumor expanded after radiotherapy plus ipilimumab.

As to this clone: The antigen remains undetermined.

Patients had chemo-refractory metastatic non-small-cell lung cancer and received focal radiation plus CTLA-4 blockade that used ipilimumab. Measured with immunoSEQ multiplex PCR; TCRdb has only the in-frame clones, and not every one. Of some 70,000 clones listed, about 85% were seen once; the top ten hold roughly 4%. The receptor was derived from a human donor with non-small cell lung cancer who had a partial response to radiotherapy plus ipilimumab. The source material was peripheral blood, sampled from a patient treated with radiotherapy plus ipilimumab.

The CDR3 loop reads CASSEGLAAREQYF. CDR3 bases: TGTGCCAGTAGTGAGGGACTAGCGGCACGCGAGCAGTACTTC. The chain carries TRBV19 and TRBJ2-7; 11 bases fit TRBD2. This CDR3 spans 14 amino acids. Germline loops: CDR1 LNHDA, CDR2 SQIVND (reference sequence). The V and J ends lost 5 bases and 6 bases, in that order; junction bases with no gene match: 6.